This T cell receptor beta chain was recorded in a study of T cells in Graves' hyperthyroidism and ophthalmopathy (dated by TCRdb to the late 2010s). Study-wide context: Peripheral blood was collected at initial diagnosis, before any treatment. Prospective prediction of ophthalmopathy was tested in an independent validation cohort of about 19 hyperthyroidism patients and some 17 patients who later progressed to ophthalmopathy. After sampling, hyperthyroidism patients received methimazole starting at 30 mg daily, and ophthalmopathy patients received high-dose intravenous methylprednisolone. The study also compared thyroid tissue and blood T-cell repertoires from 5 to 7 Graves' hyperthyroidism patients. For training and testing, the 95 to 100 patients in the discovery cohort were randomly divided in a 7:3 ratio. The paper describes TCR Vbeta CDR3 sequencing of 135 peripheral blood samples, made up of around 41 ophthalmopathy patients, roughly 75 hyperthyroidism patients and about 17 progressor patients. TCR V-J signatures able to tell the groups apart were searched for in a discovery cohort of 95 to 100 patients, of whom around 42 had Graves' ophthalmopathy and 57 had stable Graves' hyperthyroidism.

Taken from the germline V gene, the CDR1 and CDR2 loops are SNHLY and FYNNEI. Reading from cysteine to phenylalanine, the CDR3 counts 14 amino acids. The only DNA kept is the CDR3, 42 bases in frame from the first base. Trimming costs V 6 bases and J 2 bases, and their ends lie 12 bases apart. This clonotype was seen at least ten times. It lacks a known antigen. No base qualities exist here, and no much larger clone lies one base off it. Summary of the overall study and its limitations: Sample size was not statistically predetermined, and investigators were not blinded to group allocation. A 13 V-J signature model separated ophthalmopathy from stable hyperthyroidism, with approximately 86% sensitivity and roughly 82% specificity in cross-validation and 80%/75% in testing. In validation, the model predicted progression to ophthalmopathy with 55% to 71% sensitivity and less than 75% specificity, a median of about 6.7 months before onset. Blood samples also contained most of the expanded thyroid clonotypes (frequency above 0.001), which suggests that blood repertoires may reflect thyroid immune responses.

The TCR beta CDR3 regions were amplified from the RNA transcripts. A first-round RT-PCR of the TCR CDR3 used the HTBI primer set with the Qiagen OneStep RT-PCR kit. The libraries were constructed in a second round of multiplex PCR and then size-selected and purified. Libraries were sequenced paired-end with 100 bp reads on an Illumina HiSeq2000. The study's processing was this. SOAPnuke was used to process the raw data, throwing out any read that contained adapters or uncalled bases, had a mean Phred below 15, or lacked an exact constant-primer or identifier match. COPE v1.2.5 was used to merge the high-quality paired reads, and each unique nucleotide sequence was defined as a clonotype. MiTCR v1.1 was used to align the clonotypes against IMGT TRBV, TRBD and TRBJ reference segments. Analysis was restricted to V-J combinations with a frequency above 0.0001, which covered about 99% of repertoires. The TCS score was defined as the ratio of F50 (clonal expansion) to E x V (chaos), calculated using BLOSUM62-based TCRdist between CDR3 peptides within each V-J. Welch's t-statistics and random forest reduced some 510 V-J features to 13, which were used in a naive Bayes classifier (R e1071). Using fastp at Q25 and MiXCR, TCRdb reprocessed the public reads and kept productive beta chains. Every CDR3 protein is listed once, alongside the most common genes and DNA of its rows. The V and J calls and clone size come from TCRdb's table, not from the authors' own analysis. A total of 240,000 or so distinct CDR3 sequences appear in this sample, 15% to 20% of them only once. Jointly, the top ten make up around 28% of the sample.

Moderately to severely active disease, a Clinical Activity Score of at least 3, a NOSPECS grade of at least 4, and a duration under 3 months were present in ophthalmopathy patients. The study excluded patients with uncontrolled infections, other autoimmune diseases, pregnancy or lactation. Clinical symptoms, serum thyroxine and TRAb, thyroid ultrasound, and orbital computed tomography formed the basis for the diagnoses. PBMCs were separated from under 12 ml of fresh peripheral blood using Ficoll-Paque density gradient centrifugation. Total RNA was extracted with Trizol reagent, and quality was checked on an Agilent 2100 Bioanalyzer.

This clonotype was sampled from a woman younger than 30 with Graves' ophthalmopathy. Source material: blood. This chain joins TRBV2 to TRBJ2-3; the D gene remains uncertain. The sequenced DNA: TGTGCCAGCAGCACCCGCACCATCACAGATACGCAGTATTTT. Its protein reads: CASSTRTITDTQYF. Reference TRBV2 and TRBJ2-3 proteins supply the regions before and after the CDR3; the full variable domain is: EPEVTQTPSHQVTQMGQEVILRCVPISNHLYFYWYRQILGQKVEFLVSFYNNEISEKSEIFDDQFSVERPDGSNFTLKIRSTKLEDSAMYFCASSTRTITDTQYFGPGTRLTVL.